Included here is one TCR beta chain sequence, with context. Its antigen remains unidentified. This record belongs to a study of CD8 T cells in ankylosing spondylitis. Study results and limitations: Certain motif variants had earlier appeared in reactive arthritis synovial fluid and blood. Apparently characteristic of ankylosing spondylitis blood was a TCR beta motif (eight highly homologous variants). Reported data indicate significant enrichment of disease-linked clones within matched ankylosing spondylitis synovial fluid. Clones linked to the disease showed a CD8+ phenotype. They occurred at relatively low frequencies in peripheral blood.

With molecular barcodes, quantitative 5'-RACE was used to make the TCR beta libraries. TCRdb itself ran the 5' RACE reads through MiXCR, one entry per CDR3 protein. The data show hundreds of thousands of distinct CDR3 sequences, about 11% seen once. CDR1 is MDHEN and CDR2 is SYDVKM in the germline V gene. The CDR3 is made up of 14 amino acids. Trimming pared 9 bases from V and 0 bases from J, leaving 12 bases between. This TCR was sampled from a male donor with ankylosing spondylitis. Sequencing input: blood, either unsorted or a sorted T cell fraction (not recorded which). This rearrangement joins TRBV28 to TRBJ2-1; no reliable D call. CDR3 protein: CASRPPTSYNEQFF. The CDR3 DNA reads as TGTGCCAGTCGTCCCCCGACCTCCTACAATGAGCAGTTCTTC. The variable domain in full, completed from reference TRBV28 and TRBJ2-1, reads DVKVTQSSRYLVKRTGEKVFLECVQDMDHENMFWYRQDPGLGLRLIYFSYDVKMKEKGDIPEGYSVSREKKERFSLILESASTNQTSMYLCASRPPTSYNEQFFGPGTRLTVL.